This T cell receptor beta chain was retrieved from a study of T cell responses to AZD1222 COVID-19 vaccine. Study information: Investigators merged groups given second doses at roughly 4 or roughly 12 weeks. Study-wide results and caveats: None of the repertoires were sampled until the peak T cell response had passed. Variant regions that are unmutated are reportedly the target of nearly half of spike-specific TCRs. The donor cohort was predominantly white British with a female majority, and clonal diversity may have been underestimated.

CDR3 length: 12 residues. V shed 4 bases and J shed 2 bases, with 6 bases lying between them. Germline CDR1 reads MNHEY; CDR2 reads SVGAGI. Measured with immunoSEQ multiplex PCR; TCRdb has only the in-frame clones, and not every one. The table shows 120,000 to 150,000 clones, with around 91% occurring only once. A remark on this clone: As yet, its antigen is unknown.

Sample: peripheral blood, taken on day 0 of AZD1222 vaccination. This clonotype originated in an adult in good health. V and J are TRBV6-5 and TRBJ2-7; no reliable D call. CDR3 residues: CASSSPAYEQYF. DNA of the CDR3: TGTGCCAGCAGTTCCCCAGCCTACGAGCAGTACTTC.